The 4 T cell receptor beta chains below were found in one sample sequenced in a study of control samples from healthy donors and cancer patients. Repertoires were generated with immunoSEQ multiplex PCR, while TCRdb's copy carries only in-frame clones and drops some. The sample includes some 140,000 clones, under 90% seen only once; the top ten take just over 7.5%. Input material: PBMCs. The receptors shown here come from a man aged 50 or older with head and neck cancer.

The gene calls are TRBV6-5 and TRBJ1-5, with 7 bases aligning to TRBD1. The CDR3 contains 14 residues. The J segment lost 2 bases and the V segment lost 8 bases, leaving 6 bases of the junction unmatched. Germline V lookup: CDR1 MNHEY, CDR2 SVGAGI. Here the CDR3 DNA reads TGTGCCAGCGAAAGGGGGCTCGGCAATCAGCCCCAGCATTTT. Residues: CASERGLGNQPQHF.

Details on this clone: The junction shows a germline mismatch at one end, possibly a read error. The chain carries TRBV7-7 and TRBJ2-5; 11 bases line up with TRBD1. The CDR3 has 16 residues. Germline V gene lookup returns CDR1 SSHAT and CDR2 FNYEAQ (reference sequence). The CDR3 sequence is CASSLRDRGTLETQYF. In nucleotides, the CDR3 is TGTGCTAGCAGTTTAAGGGACAGGGGGACTTTAGAGACCCAGTACTTC. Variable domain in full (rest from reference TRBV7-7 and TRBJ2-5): GAGVSQSPRYKVTKRGQDVTLRCDPISSHATLYWYQQALGQGPEFLTYFNYEAQPDKSGLPSDRFSAERPEGSISTLTIQRTEQRDSAMYRCASSLRDRGTLETQYFGPGTRLLVL.

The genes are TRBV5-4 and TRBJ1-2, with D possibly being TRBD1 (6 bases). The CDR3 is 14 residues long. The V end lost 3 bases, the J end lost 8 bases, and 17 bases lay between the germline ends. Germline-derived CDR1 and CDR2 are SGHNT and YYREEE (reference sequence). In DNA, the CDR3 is TGTGCCAGCAGCTGGGGGGGGGCAGAATGGGGCTACACCTTC. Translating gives CASSWGGAEWGYTF.

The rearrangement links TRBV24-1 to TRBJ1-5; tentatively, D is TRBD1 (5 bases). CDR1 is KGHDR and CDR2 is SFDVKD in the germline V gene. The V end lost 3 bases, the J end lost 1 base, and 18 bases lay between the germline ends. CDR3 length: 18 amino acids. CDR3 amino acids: CATSDRPRSGASNQPQHF. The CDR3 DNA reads TGTGCCACCAGTGATCGCCCCCGTAGTGGGGCGAGCAATCAGCCCCAGCATTTT.